One and the same sample provided the 21 T cell receptor beta chains below, sequenced in a study of Graves' ophthalmopathy and Graves' hyperthyroidism. TCR beta CDR3 amplification used RNA transcripts. HTBI-primed RT-PCR formed the first round, and a multiplex PCR formed the second. TCRdb ran MiXCR on the multiplex PCR reads and lists one entry per CDR3 protein. Seen here are some 350,000 distinct CDR3 sequences, roughly 17% observed once, and the top ten hold 2.4%. Sequences were obtained from peripheral blood. The receptors stem from an adult woman with stable Graves' hyperthyroidism.

In its sample, this clonotype was seen many times. The rearrangement uses TRBV7-2 and TRBJ1-5; tentatively, D is TRBD1 (5 bases). The V gene's germline CDR1 is SGHTA and CDR2 FQGNSA. The CDR3 is 13 amino acids. V lost 5 bases to trimming and J lost 7 bases, with 12 bases between them. The CDR3 DNA reads TGTGCCAGCAGCCCCTGGGGCGGGCAGCCCCAGCATTTT. Translation gives CASSPWGGQPQHF.

The chain employs TRBV7-6 and TRBJ2-2; D possibly corresponds to TRBD2 (6 bases). Germline V gene lookup returns CDR1 SGHVS and CDR2 FNYEAQ. The CDR3 totals 14 residues. V was shortened by 2 bases and J by 7 bases, with 11 bases between the two germline ends. The CDR3: CASSLSPGVGELFF. The DNA for the CDR3 is TGTGCCAGCAGCTTAAGTCCGGGGGTCGGGGAGCTGTTTTTT.

The chain is built from TRBV11-2 and TRBJ2-2, with a possible D match to TRBD2 (6 bases). CDR3 length: 16 residues. Trimming took 1 base from V and 5 from J, leaving 14 bases between them. CDR1 SGHAT and CDR2 FQNNGV come from the germline V gene. The CDR3 spells CASSLGGGTLTGELFF. For the CDR3, the DNA is TGTGCCAGCAGCTTAGGAGGAGGGACCTTAACCGGGGAGCTGTTTTTT.

This clonotype came up many times. The DNA for the CDR3 is TGTGCCGCTCAGGATTCCCGTGGCTACACCTTC. Translated: CAAQDSRGYTF. V and J are TRBV10-3 and TRBJ1-2, with no clear D. Trimming left V 11 bases short and J 7 bases short, with 14 bases between. The CDR3 contains 11 residues. The germline CDR1 and CDR2 sequences are ENHRY and SYGVKD.

The table lists this clonotype with many counts. The V gene is TRBV4-1, the J gene TRBJ1-3; 8 bases line up with TRBD1. The CDR3 is 16 amino acids. Trimming took 1 base from V and 2 from J; bases not matched to a gene: 4. CDR1 is MGHRA and CDR2 is YSYEKL in the germline V gene. The chain's CDR3 is CASSQGGRGPGNTIYF. CDR3 DNA sequence: TGCGCCAGCAGCCAAGGCGGCAGGGGGCCTGGAAACACCATATATTTT.

This clonotype came up many times. This sequence joins TRBV19 and TRBJ1-3; unclear D gene. The germline CDR1 and CDR2 sequences are LNHDA and SQIVND (reference sequence). This CDR3 contains 16 residues. Trimming took off 6 bases at V and 0 bases at J, with 15 bases between the two ends. The CDR3 DNA reads as TGTGCCAGTAGCCCAAGTGGCCGCTTCTCTGGAAACACCATATATTTT. Translating it yields CASSPSGRFSGNTIYF.

In its sample, this clonotype was seen a few times. V gene TRBV10-3 combines with J gene TRBJ2-5, with D unclear. Germline CDR1 ENHRY, CDR2 SYGVKD. Trimming pared 6 bases from V and 1 base from J, leaving 3 bases between. The CDR3 spans 11 residues. Written as DNA, the CDR3 is TGTGCCATCAGAAGCCAAGAGACCCAGTACTTC. This translates into CAIRSQETQYF.

The table lists this clonotype with many counts. The chain is built from TRBV6-4 and TRBJ2-7, with 7 bases aligning to TRBD2. The CDR3 is made up of 15 amino acids. V was pared by 2 bases and J by 1 base, with 5 bases of the junction left unmatched. Germline loops: CDR1 MRHNA, CDR2 SNTAGT. Here the CDR3 DNA reads TGTGCCAGCAGTGACCACGGACTAGAATCCTACGAGCAGTACTTC. It specifies CASSDHGLESYEQYF.

Details on this clonotype: This is likely a read error, given that the CDR3 carries no conserved phenylalanine or tryptophan at its end. The chain couples TRBV5-4 to TRBJ2-3; D might be TRBD1 or TRBD2, each matching 7 bases. CDR1 is SGHNT, CDR2 YYREEE, per germline (reference sequence). The CDR3 has 16 amino acids. Trimming stripped 5 bases from V and 3 bases from J, with 19 bases between. CDR3 protein: CASSLRGRERTDTQYC. CDR3 coding DNA: TGTGCCAGCAGTCTTAGGGGGCGGGAGAGGACAGATACGCAGTATTGT.

This clonotype was seen many times. The V and J genes are TRBV28 and TRBJ1-3; D not resolved. The CDR3 loop spans 13 amino acids. Germline V gene sequence: CDR1 MDHEN, CDR2 SYDVKM. V shed 7 bases and J shed 3 bases, with 10 bases lying between them. As DNA, the CDR3 is TGTGCCAGCATCCCCTTGTATGGAAACACCATATATTTT. Protein product: CASIPLYGNTIYF.

This clonotype was found many times. V gene TRBV6-1 combines with J gene TRBJ2-5; TRBD2 agrees at 10 bases. V shed 2 bases and J 2 bases; nucleotides not matched to a gene: 8. CDR1 and CDR2 from the germline V gene are MNHNS and SASEGT. This CDR3 has 17 residues. This chain's CDR3 is CASSEWLELAGQETQYF. CDR3 nucleotide sequence: TGTGCCAGCAGTGAATGGCTGGAACTAGCGGGGCAAGAGACCCAGTACTTC.

This clonotype occurred many times. The J gene is TRBJ1-2, the V gene TRBV12-3 or TRBV12-4; D unclear. Trimming left V 2 bases short and J 2 bases short, with 6 bases between. The CDR3 contains 13 residues. The CDR3 sequence: CASSLRANYGYTF. CDR3 DNA: TGTGCCAGCAGTTTACGGGCCAACTATGGCTACACCTTC.

This clonotype was seen many times. DNA for the CDR3: TGTGCCAGTAGTTTCCGGGACAGGAGCTACGAGCAGTACTTC. Amino acid sequence: CASSFRDRSYEQYF. The chain joins TRBV19 to TRBJ2-7; 8 bases are a match to TRBD1. The CDR3 spans 14 residues. Per the germline V gene, CDR1 is LNHDA and CDR2 is SQIVND (reference sequence). After removal of 5 bases from V and 3 bases from J, the junction contained 6 bases not matched to a gene.

V gene TRBV6-1 combines with J gene TRBJ2-7, with a weak D call TRBD1 (6 bases). V lost 4 bases, J lost 2 bases, and 18 bases lay in between. This CDR3 is 16 amino acids long. Germline V gene lookup returns CDR1 MNHNS and CDR2 SASEGT. Here the CDR3 DNA reads TGTGCCAGCAGTGTAGAATACAGGGAAGGAGCCTACGAGCAGTACTTC. This translates into CASSVEYREGAYEQYF.

This clonotype was observed many times. CDR3 protein: CASSLGQPVSYEQYF. The CDR3 nucleotides read TGTGCCAGCAGCTTAGGACAGCCCGTATCCTACGAGCAGTACTTC. The J gene is TRBJ2-7, the V gene TRBV11-2, with TRBD1 as a possible D gene (5 bases). The CDR3 covers 15 residues. Trimming took 1 base from V and 1 from J, leaving 11 bases between them. Looked up from germline, CDR1 is SGHAT and CDR2 is FQNNGV.

This clonotype has a count of ten or more. CDR3 loop: CASIMENSSEQYF. CDR3 bases: TGTGCCAGCATCATGGAGAACTCGAGCGAGCAGTACTTC. The V call is TRBV6-1, the J call TRBJ2-7; no clear D. Germline V gene sequence: CDR1 MNHNS, CDR2 SASEGT. Trimming left V 7 bases short and J 6 bases short, with 16 bases between. This CDR3 has 13 amino acids.

Many counts were recorded for this clonotype. The chain carries TRBV14 and TRBJ2-5; TRBD2 matches 12 bases. The germline CDR1 and CDR2 sequences are SGHDN and FVKESK. The trim removed 1 base at V and 5 bases at J, leaving 8 bases unmatched. This CDR3 spans 17 amino acids. The CDR3 bases are TGTGCCAGCAGCCAAGGACTAGCGGGAGTGGGCCTGGAGACCCAGTACTTC. Residues: CASSQGLAGVGLETQYF.

This clonotype showed up many times. The rearrangement uses TRBV27 and TRBJ2-5, with 9 bases lining up with TRBD1. In germline, CDR1 is MNHEY, CDR2 SMNVEV (reference sequence). V lost 5 bases to trimming and J lost 4 bases; unmatched junction nucleotides: 8. The CDR3 spans 15 residues. The CDR3 nucleotides read TGTGCCAGCAGTACCGGGACAGGGAGCCTAGAGACCCAGTACTTC. It translates to CASSTGTGSLETQYF.

This clonotype was recorded many times. This chain connects TRBV12-3 or TRBV12-4 to TRBJ1-3; 8 nucleotides line up with TRBD1. The CDR3 spans 15 residues. With V trimmed by 5 bases and J by 3 bases, 6 bases remained unmatched. This CDR3 is CASSLQGAGGNTIYF. CDR3 DNA sequence: TGTGCCAGCAGTCTCCAGGGGGCAGGTGGAAACACCATATATTTT.

This clonotype was recorded many times. V gene TRBV28 combines with J gene TRBJ2-7, with TRBD1 matching over 12 bases. Germline V lookup: CDR1 MDHEN, CDR2 SYDVKM. This CDR3 is built from 14 residues. Unmatched junction bases numbered 7, after V lost 4 bases and J lost 9 bases. The CDR3 nucleotides read TGTGCCAGCAGTTCCTCGGGACAGGGGGCTGGGCAGTACTTC. Residues: CASSSSGQGAGQYF.

This chain connects TRBV11-3 to TRBJ2-5, with 10 positions matching TRBD2. CDR1 SGHNT and CDR2 YENEEA come from the germline V gene. The V and J ends lost 5 bases and 5 bases, in that order; junction bases with no gene match: 8. CDR3 length equals 15 residues. The CDR3, as DNA: TGTGCCAGCAGCCCAAGCGGGGGGGCCAGGGAGACCCAGTACTTC. It encodes CASSPSGGARETQYF.